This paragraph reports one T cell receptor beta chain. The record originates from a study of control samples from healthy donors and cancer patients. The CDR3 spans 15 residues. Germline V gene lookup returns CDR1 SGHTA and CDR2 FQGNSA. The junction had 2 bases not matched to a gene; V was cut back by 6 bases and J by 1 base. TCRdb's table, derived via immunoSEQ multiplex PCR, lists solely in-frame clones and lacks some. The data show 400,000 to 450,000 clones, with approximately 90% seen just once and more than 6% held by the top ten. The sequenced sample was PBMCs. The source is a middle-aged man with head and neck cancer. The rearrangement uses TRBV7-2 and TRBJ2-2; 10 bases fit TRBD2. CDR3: CASRAGGVNTGELFF. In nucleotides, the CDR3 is TGTGCCAGCAGAGCGGGAGGGGTGAACACCGGGGAGCTGTTTTTT.